Following are 32 T cell receptor beta chains from one sample sequenced in a study of T cell responses to AZD1222 COVID-19 vaccine. Clones were read by immunoSEQ multiplex PCR, and TCRdb kept only the in-frame ones, dropping some. The table shows under 150,000 clones, with 90% to 95% occurring only once. Sequencing was performed on peripheral blood, taken on day 0 of AZD1222 vaccination. The receptor set was obtained from an adult in good health.

This clone was found once. The chain joins TRBV9 to TRBJ2-5, with TRBD1 as a possible D gene (5 bases). V shed 0 bases and J shed 1 base, with 7 bases lying between them. CDR1 SGDLS and CDR2 YYNGEE come from the germline V gene. The length of the CDR3 is 14 residues. The CDR3 DNA reads as TGTGCCAGCAGCGTAGGTACAGGCCAAGAGACCCAGTACTTC. This sequence encodes CASSVGTGQETQYF.

In its sample, this clone was seen once. The V call is TRBV18, the J call TRBJ2-7; D possibly uses TRBD1 or TRBD2 (5 bases each). In germline, CDR1 is KGHSH, CDR2 LQKENI. Trimming pared 8 bases from V and 5 bases from J, leaving 16 bases between. The CDR3 runs to 13 residues. CDR3 residues: CASATGTANEQYF. The DNA for the CDR3 is TGTGCCAGCGCTACCGGGACCGCCAACGAGCAGTACTTC.

The rearrangement uses TRBV2 and TRBJ2-5, with 9 bases matching TRBD2. The V gene's germline CDR1 is SNHLY and CDR2 FYNNEI. V lost 2 bases and J lost 4; bases outside the gene matches: 5. The CDR3 is made up of 15 amino acids. The CDR3 DNA reads as TGTGCCAGCAGTGAAATAGCGGGAGCTGGAGAGACCCAGTACTTC. Translating it yields CASSEIAGAGETQYF.

This sequence joins TRBV9 and TRBJ1-4; perhaps TRBD1 as D (5 bases). The CDR3 consists of 14 residues. Germline-derived CDR1 and CDR2 are SGDLS and YYNGEE. Trimming took 0 bases from V and 10 from J, leaving 13 bases between them. As DNA, the CDR3 is TGTGCCAGCAGCGTAGAAAGGGGACGGGGAAAACTGTTTTTT. It encodes CASSVERGRGKLFF.

The table lists this clone with a few counts. The gene calls are TRBV6-6 and TRBJ2-5; D possibly corresponds to TRBD1 (6 bases). V shed 0 bases and J shed 5 bases, with 10 bases lying between them. The V gene's germline CDR1 is MNHNY and CDR2 SVGAGI (reference sequence). This CDR3 contains 14 residues. The CDR3 is CASSYSNREETQYF. DNA for the CDR3: TGTGCCAGCAGTTACTCGAACAGGGAGGAGACCCAGTACTTC.

V and J are TRBV24-1 and TRBJ2-2; D remains unclear. V lost 2 bases to trimming and J lost 3 bases, with 12 bases between them. CDR3 length equals 16 residues. Per germline, CDR1 KGHDR and CDR2 SFDVKD. The chain's CDR3 is CATSDSQTGYTGELFF. The CDR3 DNA sequence: TGTGCCACCAGTGATTCCCAGACTGGCTACACCGGGGAGCTGTTTTTT.

The chain joins TRBV5-4 to TRBJ2-5; D is tentatively TRBD1 or TRBD2 (5 bases each). This CDR3 comprises 14 residues. CDR1 and CDR2 from the germline V gene are SGHNT and YYREEE (reference sequence). V lost 4 bases and J 4 bases, leaving 14 bases between the germline ends. The CDR3 sequence is CASSLAGTPETQYF. In nucleotides, the CDR3 is TGTGCCAGCAGCCTGGCCGGGACGCCAGAGACCCAGTACTTC.

This clone has only one observation. V is TRBV6-5 and J is TRBJ2-1; 8 bases are a match to TRBD1. This CDR3 has 13 amino acids. CDR1 and CDR2 from the germline V gene are MNHEY and SVGAGI. V dropped 5 bases and J dropped 7; count of bases not matched to a gene: 4. CDR3 amino acids: CASSLTGGNEQFF. The DNA for the CDR3 is TGTGCCAGCAGTCTTACAGGGGGAAATGAGCAGTTCTTC.

The gene calls are TRBV6-6 and TRBJ1-1, with D possibly TRBD1 on 5 matching bases. V shed 2 bases and J shed 1 base, with 8 bases lying between them. The CDR3 is 14 amino acids. From germline, CDR1 is MNHNY and CDR2 SVGAGI (reference sequence). The CDR3, as DNA: TGTGCCAGCAGTTACGTGGGGACGAACACTGAAGCTTTCTTT. Amino acids: CASSYVGTNTEAFF.

This chain connects TRBV19 to TRBJ2-1; no clear D gene. This CDR3 is built from 14 residues. Germline loops: CDR1 LNHDA, CDR2 SQIVND (reference sequence). Trimming took 0 bases from V and 4 from J, leaving 7 bases between them. Here the CDR3 reads CASSIDSAYNEQFF. For the CDR3, the DNA is TGTGCCAGTAGTATAGATTCTGCTTACAATGAGCAGTTCTTC.

The genes are TRBV6-5 and TRBJ2-3, with D possibly matching TRBD2 (6 bases). CDR1 and CDR2 (germline): MNHEY, SVGAGI. The ends were cut back, 2 bases at V and 6 bases at J, with 12 bases in the middle. This CDR3 contains 14 residues. The CDR3 is CASSYALGGDTQYF. The CDR3 bases are TGTGCCAGCAGTTACGCCCTTGGGGGGGATACGCAGTATTTT.

The V call is TRBV5-6, the J call TRBJ2-5, with D possibly matching TRBD2 (5 bases). Germline loops: CDR1 SGHDT, CDR2 YYEEEE. The CDR3 is 14 amino acids. Between the trimmed V and J ends, which lost 2 bases and 4 bases, there was a span of 12 bases. The CDR3 nucleotides read TGTGCCAGCAGCTTTACCACGGCGGGAGAGACCCAGTACTTC. Its protein is CASSFTTAGETQYF.

The chain has TRBV2 and TRBJ1-1, with D possibly being TRBD1 (6 bases). The germline gives CDR1 SNHLY, CDR2 FYNNEI. This CDR3 spans 13 amino acids. Deletions cut 10 bases from V and 6 bases from J, with 18 bases between. DNA of the CDR3: TGTGCCACCCCGGGACATCTCTTCGCTGAAGCTTTCTTT. It yields the protein CATPGHLFAEAFF.

The chain couples TRBV4-1 to TRBJ2-5; 8 bases are a match to TRBD2. Germline CDR1 and CDR2: MGHRA and YSYEKL. Trimming took 5 bases from V and 1 from J; bases not matched to a gene: 9. The CDR3 loop spans 16 amino acids. CDR3 DNA sequence: TGCGCCAGCAGCTTCAGACTAGCGAGGGGCCAAGAGACCCAGTACTTC. Translated: CASSFRLARGQETQYF.

The chain recombines TRBV25-1 with TRBJ2-7; D might be TRBD2 (6 bases). CDR3 length: 16 residues. V gave up 4 bases and J gave up 2 bases, with 18 bases separating them. Germline CDR1 MGHDK, CDR2 SYGVNS. For the CDR3, the DNA is TGTGCCAGCAGTGGATCCGGGACTGACCACCCCTACGAGCAGTACTTC. This gives the protein CASSGSGTDHPYEQYF.

This chain links TRBV27 with TRBJ2-7; 8 bases are a match to TRBD2. The V segment lost 6 bases and the J segment 7 bases; nucleotides outside the gene matches: 17. The CDR3 covers 16 residues. CDR1 and CDR2 from the germline V gene are MNHEY and SMNVEV (reference sequence). CDR3 protein: CASSRGDGRGTWEQYF. The CDR3 coding sequence is TGTGCCAGCAGCCGGGGGGACGGGAGGGGTACGTGGGAGCAGTACTTC.

DNA for the CDR3: TGTGCCACCTTTCCGGGAGGGGCTAATTCACCCCTCCACTTT. Translated, it gives CATFPGGANSPLHF. J is TRBJ1-6 and V is TRBV28, with a weak D call TRBD1 (5 bases). Germline V gives CDR1 MDHEN, CDR2 SYDVKM. This CDR3 spans 14 amino acids. Trimming stripped 10 bases from V and 6 bases from J, with 16 bases between.

V gene TRBV19 combines with J gene TRBJ1-1; D remains ambiguous. Per germline, CDR1 LNHDA and CDR2 SQIVND (reference sequence). The CDR3 extends over 13 amino acids. Trimming removed 5 bases from V and 2 bases from J, with 9 bases in between. The CDR3 bases are TGTGCCAGTAGTTTGGAGTCTAACACTGAAGCTTTCTTT. Its translation is CASSLESNTEAFF.

This chain joins TRBV4-2 and TRBJ1-6; the match to TRBD1 covers 8 bases. Germline CDR1 is LGHNA and CDR2 is YNFKEQ. Trimming at V came to 0 bases and at J to 0 bases, leaving 13 bases not matched to a gene. The CDR3 spans 21 residues. The CDR3 region is CASSQDPPGGALSSYNSPLHF. CDR3 DNA sequence: TGTGCCAGCAGCCAAGACCCACCAGGGGGCGCATTGAGCTCCTATAATTCACCCCTCCACTTT.

The chain carries TRBV6-1 and TRBJ2-3; D is uncertain. CDR1 and CDR2 from the germline V gene are MNHNS and SASEGT. CDR3 length: 15 amino acids. V lost 2 bases and J lost 4, with 13 bases in between. CDR3 coding DNA: TGTGCCAGCAGTGAATTTCGTGGTTTGGCAGATACGCAGTATTTT. It encodes CASSEFRGLADTQYF.

This chain connects TRBV28 to TRBJ1-5; no firm D call. Trimming cost V 4 bases and J 0 bases, with 7 bases left between them. CDR1 is MDHEN and CDR2 is SYDVKM in the germline V gene. The CDR3 length is 14 residues. The CDR3 DNA sequence: TGTGCCAGCAGTTCCTCGGGTAGCAATCAGCCCCAGCATTTT. This translates into CASSSSGSNQPQHF.

The chain is built from TRBV13 and TRBJ1-6, with 8 bases matching TRBD1. The CDR3 consists of 15 residues. The germline V gene encodes CDR1 PRHDT and CDR2 FYEKMQ (reference sequence). J lost 5 bases, V lost 5 bases, and 5 bases had no gene match. For the CDR3, the DNA is TGTGCCAGCAGCGTAACGGGACAGGATAATTCACCCCTCCACTTT. Its translation: CASSVTGQDNSPLHF.

J is TRBJ2-1 and V is TRBV6-5, with 7 bases fitting TRBD2. V shed 6 bases, J shed 3 bases, and the junction held 5 bases outside the gene matches. The CDR3 length is 14 residues. From germline, CDR1 is MNHEY and CDR2 SVGAGI. The CDR3 coding sequence is TGTGCCAGCAGAAGGGCTAGCGGCTACAATGAGCAGTTCTTC. Translated, it gives CASRRASGYNEQFF.

As regards this clone: One end of the junction fails to match germline, which may point to a read error. The chain carries TRBV3-1 (or the pseudogene TRBV3-2) and TRBJ2-7; D remains unclear. The germline CDR1 and CDR2 sequences are LGHDT and YNNKEL (reference sequence). The CDR3 has 15 residues. CDR3 in amino acids: CASSHVRGVSNEQYF. CDR3 in DNA: TGTGCCAGCAGCCATGTCCGTGGAGTCTCCAACGAGCAGTACTTC.

The chain employs TRBV19 and TRBJ2-2, with 13 bases fitting TRBD2. Germline V gene data show CDR1 as LNHDA and CDR2 as SQIVND (reference sequence). Trimming removed 5 bases from V and 9 bases from J; junction bases left unmatched: 6. The CDR3 extends over 15 amino acids. The CDR3 DNA is TGTGCCAGTAGTGTCGGGACTAGCGGGATTCGGGAGCTGTTTTTT. Amino acid sequence: CASSVGTSGIRELFF. The full variable domain, with the rest looked up from reference TRBV19 and TRBJ2-2, is DGGITQSPKYLFRKEGQNVTLSCEQNLNHDAMYWYRQDPGQGLRLIYYSQIVNDFQKGDIAEGYSVSREKKESFPLTVTSAQKNPTAFYLCASSVGTSGIRELFFGEGSRLTVL.

The V gene is TRBV28, the J gene TRBJ2-5; perhaps TRBD2 as D (5 bases). This CDR3 is 13 amino acids long. Germline V CDR1 and CDR2: MDHEN, SYDVKM. V lost 10 bases and J 4 bases, leaving 16 bases between the germline ends. CDR3 loop: CATTRAGPETQYF. The CDR3 bases are TGTGCCACCACGCGGGCGGGTCCAGAGACCCAGTACTTC.

This clone was recorded once. This chain connects TRBV7-9 to TRBJ1-6; D possibly corresponds to TRBD1 (5 bases). Between the trimmed V and J ends, which lost 7 bases and 0 bases, there was a span of 22 bases. Germline CDR1 is SEHNR and CDR2 is FQNEAQ (reference sequence). There are 19 residues in the CDR3. The CDR3: CASNPIRDVGSSYNSPLHF. For the CDR3, the DNA is TGTGCCAGCAACCCAATACGGGACGTCGGGAGCTCCTATAATTCACCCCTCCACTTT.

The V gene is TRBV3-1 (or the pseudogene TRBV3-2), the J gene TRBJ2-5; 13 nucleotides align to TRBD2. The CDR3 covers 18 residues. Germline CDR1 reads LGHDT; CDR2 reads YNNKEL (reference sequence). Trimming at V came to 0 bases and at J to 2 bases, leaving 6 bases not matched to a gene. The CDR3: CASSQDARTSGGQETQYF. The CDR3 nucleotides read TGTGCCAGCAGCCAAGATGCCCGGACTAGCGGGGGACAAGAGACCCAGTACTTC.

The rearrangement uses TRBV10-2 and TRBJ1-5; D not certain. This CDR3 has 14 residues. The germline V gene has CDR1 WSHSY and CDR2 SAAADI. Trimming took 3 bases from V and 0 from J, leaving 6 bases between them. CDR3 loop: CASSEGGSNQPQHF. CDR3 DNA sequence: TGCGCCAGCAGTGAAGGAGGTAGCAATCAGCCCCAGCATTTT.

V is TRBV5-4 and J is TRBJ2-3; 8 nucleotides align to TRBD1. This CDR3 has 14 amino acids. Germline-derived CDR1 and CDR2 are SGHNT and YYREEE (reference sequence). Trimming cost V 4 bases and J 1 base; bases outside gene matches: 2. The CDR3 DNA sequence: TGTGCCAGCAGCCAACAGGGGGGCACAGATACGCAGTATTTT. Amino acids: CASSQQGGTDTQYF.

The chain employs TRBV6-6 and TRBJ2-1; D gene unclear. Germline CDR1 reads MNHNY; CDR2 reads SVGAGI (reference sequence). Trimming took off 2 bases at V and 4 bases at J, with 9 bases between the two ends. CDR3 length: 14 residues. The CDR3 here is CASSYGGAYNEQFF. CDR3 coding DNA: TGTGCCAGCAGTTACGGTGGAGCATACAATGAGCAGTTCTTC.

The gene calls are TRBV29-1 and TRBJ2-1; 7 nucleotides align to TRBD2. The germline V gene has CDR1 SQVTM and CDR2 ANQGSEA. V lost 4 bases, J lost 6 bases, and 12 bases stayed unmatched. There are 15 residues in the CDR3. CDR3 DNA sequence: TGCAGCGTTGGGAAGCGGGGCCGCGGGGGCAATGAGCAGTTCTTC. It yields the protein CSVGKRGRGGNEQFF.